A selection of T cell receptor beta chains follows, all from one sample in a study of cytomegalovirus exposure and HLA in healthy donors. Only in-frame clones appear in the TCRdb table, and some are missing; sequencing was by immunoSEQ multiplex PCR. This sample has under 200,000 clones; approximately 83% occur once, and the top ten carry approximately 8.5%. Sequencing was performed on PBMCs. The source of these receptors is a man aged 18 to 29 in good health and CMV-seropositive. Each CDR3 is given with its conserved first and last residue. The D gene is left open where the match is weak.

V	D	J	CDR3
TRBV6-5	TRBD1	TRBJ2-5	CASSYIPTGPRETQYF
TRBV6-6	TRBD2	TRBJ2-1	CASSYVGGTYNEQFF
TRBV5-5	TRBD1	TRBJ2-5	CASSLAQGDQYF
TRBV12-5	TRBD1	TRBJ1-6	CASGFVPETGNSPLHF
TRBV7-9	TRBD1	TRBJ2-1	CASSEGPGQGLRREQFF
TRBV5-6	-	TRBJ2-7	CASSLVPGRLAANYEQYF
TRBV4-1	-	TRBJ1-1	CASSQPGVPVTEAFF
TRBV29-1	TRBD2	TRBJ2-5	CSVGGTRKETQYF
TRBV5-1	-	TRBJ1-2	CASSDTTGVGSFGYTF
TRBV27	-	TRBJ1-3	CASSLLGGNSGNTIYF
TRBV6-1	-	TRBJ1-2	CASSEIQGAGYTF
TRBV6-1	TRBD1	TRBJ1-1	CASWDRGSGTEAFF
TRBV2	-	TRBJ1-4	CASSFGQINEKLFF
TRBV7-6	-	TRBJ2-2	CASSPTVGGLDTGELFF
TRBV6-5	-	TRBJ2-5	CASSYSGNYRAETQYF
TRBV30	-	TRBJ1-3	CAWSFRAGNTIYF
TRBV6-1	TRBD1	TRBJ1-2	CASRGQGNYGYTF
TRBV9	TRBD1	TRBJ2-3	CASSAGQASSTDTQYF
TRBV9	TRBD1	TRBJ2-7	CASSVAGTGVNEQYF
TRBV27	TRBD1	TRBJ2-2	CASRRDRVTNTGELFF
TRBV4-1	-	TRBJ2-1	CASSQDQDRPPSYNEQFF
TRBV6-6	-	TRBJ1-1	CASSYALNTEAFF
TRBV5-1	TRBD1	TRBJ1-2	CASSLVQGDYGYTF
TRBV6-6	TRBD1	TRBJ2-7	CASSYGSSDRAYEQYF
TRBV28	TRBD1	TRBJ2-7	CASSLDTGVYEQYF
TRBV7-9	TRBD2	TRBJ2-7	CASSLATSGGSRSSYEQYF
TRBV7-9	-	TRBJ2-3	CASSPISTDTQYF
TRBV6-5	-	TRBJ1-6	CASSYLGDIVNSPLHF
TRBV7-2	TRBD1	TRBJ1-2	CASRVGTAYGYTF
TRBV11-2	-	TRBJ1-3	CASSLIEVSGSSGNTIYF
TRBV5-1	-	TRBJ1-1	CASSPSGLGKNTEAFF
TRBV30	-	TRBJ1-1	CAWKGQGRSAEAFF
TRBV15	-	TRBJ1-6	CATSGPTGQSPLHF
TRBV4-3	-	TRBJ2-7	CASSQDQGAGTYEQYF
TRBV19	TRBD2	TRBJ2-1	CASSIVGGGPPDEQFF
TRBV4-3	TRBD2	TRBJ2-5	CASSQDWRGGGETQYF
TRBV12-5	TRBD1	TRBJ1-1	CASGLGGQSKAFF
TRBV5-1	-	TRBJ2-1	CASSLALGGYNEQFF
TRBV19	-	TRBJ1-6	CASSIGRVRESPLHF
TRBV7-6	-	TRBJ2-3	CASSLVAGTHTDTQYF
TRBV12-5	TRBD2	TRBJ2-2	CASGSRTSVTGELFF
TRBV5-1	TRBD1	TRBJ2-7	CASSPQTGGIFTNEQYF
TRBV6-5	-	TRBJ2-7	CASSYVQGLEQYF
TRBV2	-	TRBJ1-4	CATLGQPGTNEKLFF
TRBV9	-	TRBJ1-5	CASNEGGNQPQHF
TRBV5-1	-	TRBJ2-7	CASSRDFYEQYF
TRBV2	-	TRBJ1-6	CASSIDTPVNSPLHF
TRBV25-1	TRBD2	TRBJ2-5	CASRTSGGAETQYF
TRBV11-2	-	TRBJ1-3	CASSFSWGDYSGNTIYF
TRBV11-2	-	TRBJ1-2	CASSSGGNYGYTF
TRBV15	-	TRBJ2-1	CATSRDNGGSYNEQFF
TRBV7-8	TRBD2	TRBJ2-1	CASSLGSGGAYNEQFF
TRBV5-1	TRBD2	TRBJ2-7	CASSPVVGLAGGYEQYF
TRBV7-3	-	TRBJ1-2	CASSSRSYTF
TRBV5-4	-	TRBJ1-3	CASSLVAPSEWGNTIYF
TRBV5-1	TRBD1	TRBJ2-5	CASSHGTAQETQYF
TRBV5-1	TRBD1	TRBJ1-6	CASSLGTGTANSPLHF
TRBV18	-	TRBJ2-1	CASSPIINEQFF
TRBV6-5	-	TRBJ1-6	CASSYPGQMLHF
TRBV6-5	TRBD2	TRBJ2-1	CASSYSGGPSNEQFF